This T cell receptor (beta chain) was obtained from a study of Ad26.COV2.S vaccination and SARS-CoV-2 variants. Study information: Participants got Ad26.COV2.S intramuscularly, once or twice 56 days apart.

Treatment reported: over 15 received Ad26.COV2.S at low or high dose, single or two shots; several received placebo; per-sample allocation not given. All samples were drawn on day 63, counting from the first vaccine or placebo injection. The method was immunoSEQ multiplex PCR; TCRdb's version includes in-frame clones alone and lacks a portion of them. The sample includes about 680,000 clones, 89% of them seen just once. The clonotype was recovered from a person between 18 and 59 years old who received the Ad26.COV2.S COVID-19 vaccine or a placebo. This material consisted of peripheral blood, taken in a trial of Ad26.COV2.S vaccine versus placebo.

The CDR3, as DNA: TGTGCCAGCAGCTTAGACAGAATCTACGAGCAGTACTTC. This gives the protein CASSLDRIYEQYF. The chain is built from TRBV11-2 and TRBJ2-7; D is undetermined. V lost 0 bases to trimming and J lost 3 bases, with 6 bases between them. Germline values: CDR1 SGHAT, CDR2 FQNNGV. This CDR3 spans 13 amino acids. Filled out from reference TRBV11-2 and TRBJ2-7, the complete variable domain reads EAGVAQSPRYKIIEKRQSVAFWCNPISGHATLYWYQQILGQGPKLLIQFQNNGVVDDSQLPKDRFSAERLKGVDSTLKIQPAKLEDSAVYLCASSLDRIYEQYFGPGTRLTVT.